This T cell receptor (beta chain) is from a study of OX40 agonist ivuxolimab in advanced cancers. Study summary: Dosing consisted of intravenous ivuxolimab at 0.01 to 10 mg/kg every 2 weeks.

Study-wide results and limits: Averaging showed that CD8+ T cells had more expanded clones than CD4+ did. Low normalized T-cell clonal expansion also characterized some of the nonresponders.

The germline CDR1 and CDR2 sequences are SEHNR and FQNEAQ (reference sequence). The CDR3 sequence is 12 residues long. V was clipped by 5 bases and J by 8 bases, with 10 bases between them. Measured with immunoSEQ multiplex PCR; TCRdb has only the in-frame clones, and not every one. This sample has approximately 22,000 clones, with 83% found just once. Patients were ruled out by autoimmune disease history or systemic immunosuppression. This clone has only one observation. Its specificity is unknown. Different DNA sequences within this sample yield the same CDR3. The receptor was derived from an adult with an advanced solid tumor such as melanoma, head and neck, liver or kidney cancer. The rearrangement links TRBV7-9 to TRBJ1-5, with D perhaps matching TRBD1 (6 bases). The starting material was CD4+ or CD8+ T cells sorted from blood, obtained in a trial of the OX40 agonist ivuxolimab. CDR3 coding DNA: TGTGCCAGCAGCCTACAGGGAAAGCCCCAGCATTTT. Amino acids: CASSLQGKPQHF.